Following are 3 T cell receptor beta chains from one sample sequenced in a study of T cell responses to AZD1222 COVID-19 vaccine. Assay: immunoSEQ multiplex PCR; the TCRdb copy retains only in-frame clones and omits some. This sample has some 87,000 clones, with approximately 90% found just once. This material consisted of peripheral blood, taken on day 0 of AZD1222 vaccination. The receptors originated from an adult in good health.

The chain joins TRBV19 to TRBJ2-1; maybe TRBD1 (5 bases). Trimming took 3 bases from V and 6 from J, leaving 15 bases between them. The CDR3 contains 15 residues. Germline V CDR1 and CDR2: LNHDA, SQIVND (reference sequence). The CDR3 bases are TGTGCCAGTAGTATGGGCAGGGTGGGTTCCAATGAGCAGTTCTTC. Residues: CASSMGRVGSNEQFF.

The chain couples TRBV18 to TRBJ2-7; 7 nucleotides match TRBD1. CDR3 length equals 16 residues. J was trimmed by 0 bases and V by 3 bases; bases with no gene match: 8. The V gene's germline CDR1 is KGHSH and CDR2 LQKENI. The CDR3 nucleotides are TGTGCCAGCTCACCCCGGAACAGGGGTAGCTCCTACGAGCAGTACTTC. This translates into CASSPRNRGSSYEQYF.

DNA of the CDR3: TGTGCCAGCAGCCAAGATCTTAGCAGGGTTCGTGAAGCTTTCTTT. Protein: CASSQDLSRVREAFF. This chain uses TRBV3-1 (or the pseudogene TRBV3-2) with TRBJ1-1; tentatively, D is TRBD1 (5 bases). The germline V gene encodes CDR1 LGHDT and CDR2 YNNKEL (reference sequence). V gave up 0 bases and J gave up 7 bases, with 15 bases separating them. CDR3 size: 15 residues.